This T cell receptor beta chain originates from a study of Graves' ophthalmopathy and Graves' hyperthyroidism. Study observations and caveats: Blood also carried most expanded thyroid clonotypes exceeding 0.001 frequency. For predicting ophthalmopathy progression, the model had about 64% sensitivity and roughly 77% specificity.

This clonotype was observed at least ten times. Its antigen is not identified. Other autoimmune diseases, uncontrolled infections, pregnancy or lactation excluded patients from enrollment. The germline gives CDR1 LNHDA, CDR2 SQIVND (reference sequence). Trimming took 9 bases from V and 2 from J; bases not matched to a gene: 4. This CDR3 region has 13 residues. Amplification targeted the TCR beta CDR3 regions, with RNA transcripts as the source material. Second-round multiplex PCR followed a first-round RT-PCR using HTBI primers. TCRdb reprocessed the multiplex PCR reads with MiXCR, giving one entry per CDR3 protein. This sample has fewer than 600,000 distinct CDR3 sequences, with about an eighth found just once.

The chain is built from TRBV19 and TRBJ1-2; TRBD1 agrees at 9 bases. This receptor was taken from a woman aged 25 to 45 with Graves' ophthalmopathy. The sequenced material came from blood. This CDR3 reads CASYRGLNYGYTF. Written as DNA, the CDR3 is TGTGCCAGCTACAGGGGGCTCAACTATGGCTACACCTTC.